The clone carrying this TCR beta chain was seen a handful of times. Extraction of RNA preceded its reverse transcription into cDNA, which served as the sequencing template. TCRdb keeps only in-frame clones here, not all; method: immunoSEQ multiplex PCR. The sample lists approximately 63,000 clones; roughly 60% were seen once. The data were obtained in a study of CD8+ T cells in alopecia areata. Alopecia areata patients had lesional scalp punch biopsies and peripheral blood taken from them. The sequence derives from a human donor with alopecia areata. Source: CD8+ T cells sorted from blood, taken at week 0.

CDR3 residues: CASSWLNTGELFF. DNA of the CDR3: TGTGCCAGCAGTTGGCTGAACACCGGGGAGCTGTTTTTT. The gene calls are TRBV5-8 and TRBJ2-2; D is ambiguous. Per germline, CDR1 SGHTS and CDR2 YDEGEE. Trimming removed 5 bases from V and 1 base from J, with 6 bases in between. This CDR3 comprises 13 residues.